This T cell receptor beta chain was identified in a study of blood T cell repertoires in COVID-19. Profiled with immunoSEQ multiplex PCR; TCRdb holds only in-frame clones, not every one. This table has 150,000 to 250,000 clones, about 85% appearing once. Germline-derived CDR1 and CDR2 are SGHAT and FQNNGV. V dropped 5 bases and J dropped 5 bases, with 15 bases sitting between them. The CDR3 totals 14 residues. The genes are TRBV11-2 and TRBJ1-1; a possible D gene is TRBD1 (5 bases). The sequence was obtained from a woman aged 40 to 55 with COVID-19, enrolled during active disease. Sequencing input: peripheral blood. CDR3 sequence reads: CASSIAGRGTEAFF. The CDR3 nucleotides read TGTGCCAGCAGCATCGCCGGTCGGGGGACTGAAGCTTTCTTT.